The entry below describes one T cell receptor (beta chain). The record originates from a study of T cells in Graves' hyperthyroidism and ophthalmopathy. Amplification targeted TCR beta CDR3 regions from RNA transcripts. During a first-round RT-PCR of the TCR CDR3, the HTBI primer set was used. Each CDR3 protein is one row after TCRdb ran MiXCR on the multiplex PCR reads. The sample holds about 640,000 distinct CDR3 sequences, less than 25% seen once. Trimming pared 4 bases from V and 5 bases from J, leaving 9 bases between. Per germline, CDR1 ENHRY and CDR2 SYGVKD. The CDR3 has 13 residues. The receptor comes from a man aged 30-40 years with Graves' ophthalmopathy. The chain combines TRBV10-3 with TRBJ2-1; weak D call: TRBD2 (5 bases). Sequenced input: blood. CDR3 protein: CAISGTANNEQFF. CDR3 DNA sequence: TGTGCCATCAGTGGGACTGCCAACAATGAGCAGTTCTTC.